The clone carrying this TCR beta chain was picked up a small number of times. As yet, its antigen is unknown. This entry belongs to a study of identical twins. Whole-study findings and limits: Insertions were fewer in abundant cord blood beta clonotypes, whereas memory repertoires showed none of this pattern. Cross-sectional statistical analysis was relied on for the conclusions, without the same donors being followed.

Unique molecular identifiers were present on the cDNA, and a universal primer site came from template switching. One entry per CDR3 protein results from TCRdb running MiXCR on the 5' RACE reads. The table lists 1,800,000 or so distinct CDR3 sequences, around a third of them singletons, with about 0.27% in the top ten. Germline V gene sequence: CDR1 SGHTA, CDR2 FQGNSA. The CDR3 is 16 amino acids. V lost 0 bases, J lost 1 base, and 12 bases lay in between. This chain connects TRBV7-2 to TRBJ1-2, with D possibly being TRBD1 (5 bases). Material: cord blood. This sequence was found in a newborn girl in good health. CDR3 protein: CASSLAQGRINYGYTF. The CDR3 coding sequence is TGTGCCAGCAGCTTAGCGCAGGGACGGATTAACTATGGCTACACCTTC.